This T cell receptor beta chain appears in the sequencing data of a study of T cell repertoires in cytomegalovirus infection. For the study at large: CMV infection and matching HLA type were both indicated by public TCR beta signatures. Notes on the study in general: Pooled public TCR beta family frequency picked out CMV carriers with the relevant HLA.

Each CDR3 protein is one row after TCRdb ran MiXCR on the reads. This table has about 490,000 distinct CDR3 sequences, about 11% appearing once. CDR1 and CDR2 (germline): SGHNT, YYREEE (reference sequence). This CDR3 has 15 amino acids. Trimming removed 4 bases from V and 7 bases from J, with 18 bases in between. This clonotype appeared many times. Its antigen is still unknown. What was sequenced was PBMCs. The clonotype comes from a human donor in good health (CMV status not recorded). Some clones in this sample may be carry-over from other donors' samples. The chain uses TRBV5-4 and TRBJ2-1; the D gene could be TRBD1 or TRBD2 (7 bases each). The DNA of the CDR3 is TGTGCCAGCAGCGCACCAGGGGGGGCCATGAATGAGCAGTTCTTC. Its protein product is CASSAPGGAMNEQFF.